Sequencing of this T cell receptor (beta chain) was carried out in a study of cytomegalovirus exposure and HLA in healthy donors (dated by TCRdb to 2017 to 2019). Some background on the complete study: In an earlier analysis of around 540 of the donors, 250 to 350 Gb of sequence data and about 110 million unique TCR beta sequences from about 179 million T cells were reported. Because of strong linkage in the cohort, 4 to 6 DR-DQ haplotypes were treated as single units for association and clustering. Typing coverage varied by locus: roughly 620-640 donors for A, B, C, DRB1 and DQB1; roughly 510 for DQA1; about 570 for DPA1; under 490 for DPB1. On average, about 240,000 unique TCR beta nucleotide sequences were sequenced per donor among a few hundred genotyped donors of the cohort, with roughly a sixth of those sequences being non-productive. To predict cytomegalovirus infection status, the study brought together high-throughput TCR immunosequencing, statistical association of individual TCRs with disease status, and machine learning. Rather than drawing on any new phenotypic data, the later analysis identified candidate immune exposures from TCR beta sequences and the way those sequences occurred across donors. Class I and class II HLA loci were covered by the typing at four-digit resolution. In addition to the first cohort of 650 to 750 subjects, a separate validation cohort of over 90 different subjects was used. Around 300 gigabases of sequencing data and tens of millions of unique TCR sequences were included in an early release covering 550 to 800 HLA-typed donors. A later genetic analysis took genome-wide SNP genotypes for about 55% of the 666 donors and used that subset as a discovery cohort. Donor age, sex, ethnicity and CMV serostatus were collected together with the repertoire data. Using immunosequencing, the study profiled T cell repertoires from approximately 700 subjects and related those repertoires to cytomegalovirus serostatus. To study patterns of TCR occurrence, a later analysis re-analyzed previously published TCR beta repertoires from hundreds of donors and added high-resolution HLA genotyping. All discovery cohort repertoires had been generated using a single sequencing platform. An earlier analysis of 587 of the donors used high-throughput TCR beta sequencing to judge whether each TCR beta V gene segment behaved as functional or pseudogenic. The study aimed to test whether cataloging public T cell receptors could reveal signatures of past pathogen exposure. The genetic ancestry cluster associated with self-reported Caucasian donors included 81% of the roughly 410 genotyped donors. The paper as a whole reports these results and caveats: In both the original and validation cohorts, the classifier was reported to diagnose cytomegalovirus status with high specificity and sensitivity. In vitro tests confirmed that a few of the cytomegalovirus-associated TCR beta chains recognize cytomegalovirus antigens. Specific HLA alleles were associated with 15,000 to 20,000 TCR beta sequences at a false discovery rate of 0.05 in a later analysis. In a later genetic analysis, a missense DCLRE1C variant was associated with V-gene and J-gene trimming of TCR beta chains, and the association was replicated in an independent cohort. The sequencing pipeline was judged likely to have produced a cluster of highly shared sequence variants as a technical artifact. In a later analysis, several top co-occurrence clusters were reported to appear linked to parvovirus B19, influenza, CMV and Epstein-Barr virus. The 87-base-pair reads could not distinguish some IMGT-functional V segments, including TRBV6-2 and TRBV6-3, so those segments were excluded. In a later analysis, most CMV-associated TCR beta chains were found to appear HLA-restricted, with HLA associations seemingly driven largely by CMV exposure. In a later genetic analysis, fewer N-insertions in productive TCRs were reported among donors in an Asian-associated ancestry cluster than the roughly 700-donor mean. Roughly uniform sequencing depth across donors was assumed in presence/absence analyses, although this assumption may not hold. According to the authors, the approach could potentially be generalized to other disease states and immunological phenotypes. In an earlier analysis of some 500 of the donors, most TCR beta V segments appeared in productive rearrangements about 90% or about 30% of the time, broadly matching IMGT annotations. Because HLA typing was unavailable for some donors at each locus, only the typed subset was used in association tests. In a later analysis, TCR association rates were found to vary across HLA loci, with the most associated TCRs seen for DRB1 alleles and the fewest for HLA-C alleles. A further reported finding was that TCR beta sequences accurately predicted the HLA-A and HLA-B alleles for most subjects in the first cohort. For the cohort, immune exposure information was limited to CMV serostatus. The cohort was sequenced for TCR beta chains only, and without alpha or paired-chain data the features that could be detected were limited. Across donors, most TCR sequences were observed very rarely, whereas some public TCRs were present in many individuals. In a later analysis, HLA-associated TCR beta chains were found to be more clonally expanded and to have lower generation probabilities than equally common non-associated chains. Because counts were too low, about 17 rarely observed V segments, including chromosome 9 orphons, were excluded from the earlier analysis of some 590 of the donors. The study listed 164 TCR beta chains as associated with cytomegalovirus. Correlated functional status among segregating V segments might reflect linkage disequilibrium, but an unknown experimental factor could not be ruled out. When HLA alleles, especially DR and DQ, strongly co-occurred, attributing TCR associations to individual alleles was difficult.

Comment on this clone: Its antigen has not been determined. No base quality values were provided; no much bigger clone lies one nucleotide off.

There are 14 amino acids in the CDR3, from cysteine to phenylalanine inclusive. Only CDR3 DNA is held: 42 bases, read in frame from base 1. V ends up 5 bases short and J 6 bases short, with an unmatched junction base count of 8. Per the germline V gene (reference sequence), SEHNR is the CDR1 and FQNEAQ is the CDR2. The cohort consisted of fewer than 700 healthy bone marrow donors. All cohort members were sampled while nominally healthy, although unrecorded immune exposures were likely present. The donor was CMV seronegative and belonged to the group of several hundred seronegative cohort members. Each donor provided a peripheral blood sample, and peripheral blood mononuclear cells were used for TCR beta sequencing. The Qiagen DNeasy Blood Extraction Kit was used to extract genomic DNA from the blood cell samples. Library prep was done by the immunoSEQ multiplex PCR assay. For the multiplex PCR, a mixture combining 60 forward primers for TCR Vbeta segments and 13 reverse primers for TCR Jbeta segments was used. Amplification of the CDR3 region of rearranged TCR beta genes was performed with a multiplex PCR assay on genomic DNA. On the Illumina HiSeq System, the amplified TCR beta libraries were sequenced as 87-base-pair reads. Per the original workflow: In a later analysis, approximately 74 million unique TCR beta chains were counted across the 500 to 850 repertoires, and approximately 11 million of these chains were shared by at least two donors. Raw reads were error-corrected and collapsed into unique sequences with a nearest-neighbor algorithm that merged closely related sequences to remove PCR and sequencing errors. CDR3 sequences were aligned to IMGT reference sequences to assign V, D and J gene segments. Each retained sequence needed at least a six-nucleotide match to both a V gene segment and a J gene segment. Rearrangements were classified as productive when the CDR3 lacked stop codons and remained in frame with V and J, and all other rearrangements were classified as non-productive. Following IMGT convention, CDR3 was defined as the stretch from the second conserved V-encoded cysteine to the conserved J-encoded phenylalanine. The earlier analysis of 450 to 750 of the donors excluded any sequence lacking an unambiguous match to a single V gene segment. In an earlier analysis of about 590 of the donors, a V segment was called functional when productive rearrangements were above 56.7%, and segregating when the standard deviation between donors exceeded 5%. To diagnose cytomegalovirus status from the catalog of TCR beta chain sequences, a statistical classification framework was built. In a later analysis, TCR nucleotide sequences were compared against IMGT/GENE-DB human TR gene sequences so that V and J genes could be assigned. In a later analysis, CDR3 sequences and most-parsimonious VDJ recombination scenarios were assigned using the TCRdist pipeline. In a later analysis, every TCR beta chain was defined by the combination of its CDR3 amino acid sequence and its V-gene family, and reads without a unique V-gene family were dropped. In a later analysis, approximately 640 highly shared, low-generation-probability nucleotide sequences were removed to address suspected cross-contamination and a sequencing artifact. A later analysis calculated a clonal expansion index for each public chain from normalized within-repertoire ranks of inferred template counts. In a later analysis, generation probabilities were computed using a VDJ recombination model fitted to out-of-frame rearrangements, and the results were checked against IGoR. Hypergeometric tests were used in a later analysis to score TCR-TCR, TCR-HLA and TCR-CMV co-occurrence, with a repertoire-size bias correction applied to the TCR pairs. In a later analysis, false discovery rates were estimated by permuting HLA or CMV assignments 20 times. In a later analysis, co-occurring TCRs were grouped using DBSCAN, with TCRdist sequence similarity added in when clustering inside HLA-allele-positive subsets. For co-occurrence clustering, repertoires with fewer than 30,000 or more than 120,000 public chains were excluded, along with several repertoires with anomalous nucleotide sharing. TCRdb took over this immuneACCESS table, retaining in-frame rearrangements with V and J assigned. Such tables are incomplete; in checked studies, under half of the missing clones stem from an unresolved V gene, and the remainder is unexplained. Clone size and the V and J calls come from that table; the DNA yielded D and trimming. The sample table records 90,000 to 100,000 clones; 60% to 75% of these occur just once. Roughly 1.2% of the sample lies in the top ten.

The source of this sequence is a female donor in good health and CMV-seronegative. This receptor chain uses TRBV7-9 and TRBJ1-1; TRBD1 agrees with 8 junctional bases. Sequences were obtained from PBMCs. The DNA is as follows: TGTGCCAGCAGCCGCGGGCAGGGGGCCCCTGAAGCTTTCTTT. This codes for CASSRGQGAPEAFF. Where the CDR3 stops, the reference TRBV7-9 and TRBJ1-1 genes take over; the full variable domain is DTGVSQNPRHKITKRGQNVTFRCDPISEHNRLYWYRQTLGQGPEFLTYFQNEAQLEKSRLLSDRFSAERPKGSFSTLEIQRTEQGDSAMYLCASSRGQGAPEAFFGQGTRLTVV.